The following is a T cell receptor (beta chain) sequence with its context. This sample stems from a study of blood T cell repertoires in COVID-19. About the research overall: COVID-19 samples from acute and convalescent phases originated in the United States, Italy and Spain. T cells, B-cell-depleted T cells, or PBMCs supplied cDNA or gDNA.

The germline CDR1 and CDR2 sequences are MDHEN and SYDVKM. The CDR3 is made up of 17 amino acids. The V and J ends lost 4 bases and 3 bases, in that order; junction bases with no gene match: 7. Authors' analysis steps: Estimation of nucleated cell counts was performed using reference gene primer amplification. Profiling relied on immunoSEQ multiplex PCR, and the TCRdb table lists in-frame clones only, not all of them. V, J and clone size are taken as reported in that table, and D and trimming were inferred from the DNA itself. The sample includes approximately 150,000 clones, 80% to 90% of them seen just once.

The origin of this receptor is a woman aged 60-75 years with active COVID-19. Material for sequencing was peripheral blood. The genes are TRBV28 and TRBJ1-3; 12 bases fit TRBD1. CDR3: CASSSPGTGGGGNTIYF. In nucleotides, the CDR3 is TGTGCCAGCAGTTCCCCCGGGACAGGGGGCGGTGGAAACACCATATATTTT.